The rows below give T cell receptor beta chains drawn from one sample of a study of OX40 agonist ivuxolimab in advanced cancers. Sequencing used immunoSEQ multiplex PCR; TCRdb keeps in-frame clones, though not all of them. The sample lists approximately 100,000 clones; about 85% were seen once. Here the sequenced sample was CD4+ or CD8+ T cells sorted from blood, taken in a trial of the OX40 agonist ivuxolimab. These receptor sequences come from an adult with an advanced solid tumor such as melanoma, head and neck, liver or kidney cancer. CDR3s leave out the opening cysteine and the closing phenylalanine or tryptophan. Fields, in order: V gene, J gene, D gene, CDR3 protein. A D gene is named only where the DNA matches it firmly.

TRBV4-1	TRBJ2-1	NA	ASSQVGGILQF
TRBV11-3	TRBJ2-1	NA	ATSRDSSYNEQF
TRBV5-1	TRBJ2-6	TRBD2	ASGSPTGGYSGANVLT
TRBV7-6	TRBJ1-1	TRBD1	ASSLGTGTGGTEAF
TRBV9	TRBJ2-7	TRBD2	ASSRGLAGSYEQY
TRBV7-3	TRBJ2-2	NA	ASSLEREGELF
TRBV9	TRBJ1-1	NA	ASSVGQGGVAF
TRBV30	TRBJ2-7	NA	AWSVQGYEQY
TRBV6-6	TRBJ2-4	NA	ASSYTLAKNIQY
TRBV5-1	TRBJ2-7	TRBD2	ASSPGGRGYEQY
TRBV4-1	TRBJ2-1	NA	ASSQGGSYNEQF
TRBV9	TRBJ1-3	NA	ASSVDGGGTGNTIY
TRBV30	TRBJ2-1	TRBD2	AWSQRGNEQF
TRBV28	TRBJ1-5	NA	ASSFSGVNQPQH
TRBV6-6	TRBJ1-1	NA	ASSPDNADGSAF
TRBV10-2	TRBJ2-4	TRBD2	ASSEASGNIQY
TRBV19	NA	TRBD1	ASSRGRDRLSNEQY
TRBV7-8	TRBJ1-1	TRBD1	ASSSQGTGRNTEAF
TRBV7-9	TRBJ2-3	NA	ASSLGGDTDTQY
TRBV2	TRBJ2-1	TRBD1	ASNRDRVGYNEQF
TRBV7-8	TRBJ2-1	TRBD1	ASSRGQGWDNEQF
TRBV5-1	TRBJ2-7	TRBD1	ASSREGQGENEQY
TRBV2	TRBJ1-3	NA	ASRPQGIISGNTIY
TRBV13	TRBJ2-5	NA	ASSPQNRRETQY
TRBV19	TRBJ1-5	NA	ASSIGDQPQH
TRBV6-6	TRBJ2-1	NA	ASSRFNEQF
TRBV7-9	TRBJ2-5	NA	ASSRPGRKETQY
TRBV14	TRBJ1-2	NA	ASSQAARNYGYT
TRBV2	TRBJ2-7	NA	ASRDDRTYEQY
TRBV28	TRBJ2-3	TRBD2	ASSLGTSGSLFTDTQY
TRBV25-1	TRBJ2-7	NA	ASSVYLTDGEQY